What follows is one T cell receptor (beta chain) and its context. A junction end diverges from the germline sequence, so it may reflect a read error. Other DNA sequences within the sample encode an identical CDR3. The PCR made use of 60 Vbeta and 13 Jbeta primers. The protocol was immunoSEQ multiplex PCR, while the TCRdb copy is restricted to in-frame clones and leaves out a portion. The sample includes about 160,000 clones. Germline V lookup: CDR1 MGHRA, CDR2 YSYEKL. The CDR3 spans 12 residues. This specimen belongs to a study of cytomegalovirus exposure and HLA in healthy donors. This chain joins TRBV4-1 and TRBJ2-7, with unresolved D. The sequencing input was PBMCs. This receptor was taken from a woman aged 60-75 years in good health and CMV-seronegative. In DNA form, the CDR3 reads TGCGCCAGCAGCCAATCCCCATACGAGCAATACTTC. This codes for CASSQSPYEQYF.